The clone carrying this T cell receptor beta chain was recorded a few times. Its antigen remains unknown. This entry belongs to a study of T cells in Graves' hyperthyroidism and ophthalmopathy. Around 10 ml fresh peripheral blood yielded the PBMCs. This CDR3 has 12 amino acids. Trimming took off 0 bases at V and 6 bases at J, with 7 bases between the two ends. Per the germline V gene, CDR1 is SGHRS and CDR2 is YFSETQ. It was RNA transcripts that yielded the amplified TCR beta CDR3 regions. First-round RT-PCR of the TCR CDR3 relied on the HTBI primer set. TCRdb independently ran MiXCR on the multiplex PCR reads; one entry per CDR3 protein. The table includes hundreds of thousands of distinct CDR3 sequences, 38% detected once. Overall study results and limits: In the blood, most expanded thyroid clonotypes above 0.001 appeared as well. Ophthalmopathy was model-predicted a median about 6.9 months pre-onset. Ophthalmopathy and stable hyperthyroidism were separated by a 13 V-J model.

Sequences were obtained from blood. The chain carries TRBV5-1 and TRBJ2-7; no definite D call. This receptor was identified in a young man with Graves' hyperthyroidism. The chain's CDR3 is CASSLVESEQYF. Here the CDR3 DNA reads TGCGCCAGCAGCTTGGTGGAATCCGAGCAGTACTTC.